The rows below give T cell receptor beta chains drawn from one sample of a study of breast tumors, draining lymph nodes, adjacent tissues. In TCRdb, the multiplex PCR reads were re-called with MiXCR into one record per CDR3 protein. The table lists tens of thousands of distinct CDR3 sequences, roughly 39% of them singletons. Material: breast tumor tissue. The receptors stem from a female donor with breast cancer. Some clones in this sample may be carry-over from other donors' samples. The conserved cysteine and the conserved F or W are not part of the CDR3 here. The listing skips clone size in some rows; elsewhere it reads once, few, many or a size class.

CDR3 protein: ASSQDGRGGAGETQY
clone size: many
J gene: TRBJ2-5
V gene: TRBV4-1

CDR3 protein: ASSQDQGGQGTDTQY
clone size: -
J gene: TRBJ2-3
V gene: TRBV4-3

CDR3 protein: ASRSGDFSGNTIY
clone size: many
J gene: TRBJ1-3
V gene: TRBV7-9

CDR3 protein: ASSSPPGRTRPDTQY
clone size: many
J gene: TRBJ2-3
V gene: TRBV7-8

CDR3 protein: ASSGGTSGSTDTQY
clone size: few
J gene: TRBJ2-3
V gene: TRBV9

CDR3 protein: ASSSQEYQETQY
clone size: many
J gene: TRBJ2-5
V gene: TRBV7-8

CDR3 protein: ASSLSPDTGAF
clone size: -
J gene: TRBJ1-1
V gene: TRBV19

CDR3 protein: SAARMNTEAF
clone size: many
J gene: TRBJ1-1
V gene: TRBV20-1

CDR3 protein: ASSFGERTDTQY
clone size: many
J gene: TRBJ2-3
V gene: TRBV5-5

CDR3 protein: ASRDRGRDTEAF
clone size: -
J gene: TRBJ1-1
V gene: TRBV7-8

CDR3 protein: ASSTGSRGQQPQH
clone size: -
J gene: TRBJ1-5
V gene: TRBV19

CDR3 protein: ASSQNYGYT
clone size: many
J gene: TRBJ1-2
V gene: TRBV25-1

CDR3 protein: ASSFRGGDTEAF
clone size: -
J gene: TRBJ1-1
V gene: TRBV10-2

CDR3 protein: ASSFGGRQEAQY
clone size: few
J gene: TRBJ2-5
V gene: TRBV11-2

CDR3 protein: ASSLGTSGSGTDTQY
clone size: many
J gene: TRBJ2-3
V gene: TRBV5-1

CDR3 protein: ASKGSGAPDYNEQF
clone size: many
J gene: TRBJ2-1
V gene: TRBV6-2/TRBV6-3

CDR3 protein: ASSLEAGRSQETKY
clone size: once
J gene: TRBJ2-5
V gene: TRBV7-9

CDR3 protein: AGRVSYGYT
clone size: many
J gene: TRBJ1-2
V gene: TRBV30

CDR3 protein: ASSLSSVETQY
clone size: medium-sized
J gene: TRBJ2-5
V gene: TRBV7-9

CDR3 protein: ASSYRGYQPQH
clone size: many
J gene: TRBJ1-5
V gene: TRBV6-2/TRBV6-3

CDR3 protein: ASSLSGGRAHDQY
clone size: many
J gene: TRBJ2-5
V gene: TRBV11-3

CDR3 protein: ASTELAGVYEQY
clone size: -
J gene: TRBJ2-7
V gene: TRBV7-9

CDR3 protein: ASSKDVGPARSEKLF
clone size: many
J gene: TRBJ1-4
V gene: TRBV5-1

CDR3 protein: ASSESTRSNEQF
clone size: -
J gene: TRBJ2-1
V gene: TRBV6-4

CDR3 protein: ASSGGLAGWDEQF
clone size: -
J gene: TRBJ2-1
V gene: TRBV5-1

CDR3 protein: ASSYGTGVGGGANVLT
clone size: many
J gene: TRBJ2-6
V gene: TRBV6-5

CDR3 protein: ASNQGGGKGPYEQY
clone size: -
J gene: TRBJ2-7
V gene: TRBV9

CDR3 protein: ASSPDWGSGANVLT
clone size: many
J gene: TRBJ2-6
V gene: TRBV5-6

CDR3 protein: ASSQDQTGYEQY
clone size: -
J gene: TRBJ2-7
V gene: TRBV4-1

CDR3 protein: ASSTNVRGKETQY
clone size: once
J gene: TRBJ2-5
V gene: TRBV7-6

CDR3 protein: ASSPVGGGVFDEQY
clone size: medium-sized
J gene: TRBJ2-7
V gene: TRBV14

CDR3 protein: SVDNSRESGYT
clone size: many
J gene: TRBJ1-2
V gene: TRBV29-1

CDR3 protein: ASSSYLGGGDTQY
clone size: many
J gene: TRBJ2-3
V gene: TRBV5-4

CDR3 protein: ASSFDTTGELF
clone size: -
J gene: TRBJ2-2
V gene: TRBV9

CDR3 protein: ASSQPIAGGPGELF
clone size: -
J gene: TRBJ2-2
V gene: TRBV4-3

CDR3 protein: ASSSLTDTQY
clone size: many
J gene: TRBJ2-3
V gene: TRBV7-2

CDR3 protein: AIRSTGGETYNEQS
clone size: many
J gene: TRBJ2-1
V gene: TRBV10-3